This T cell receptor (beta chain) was recovered during a study of radiotherapy plus CTLA-4 blockade in lung cancer. CDR1 MNHNS and CDR2 SASEGT come from the germline V gene. This CDR3 comprises 14 residues. Trimming shortened V by 5 bases and J by 2 bases, and 7 bases separated the two germline ends. Assay used: immunoSEQ multiplex PCR; TCRdb lists only in-frame clones, some missing. The table lists around 90,000 clones, 80% to 90% of them singletons, with 0.65% to 1% in the top ten. This clone has a handful of counts. The sample contains more than one DNA sequence encoding this CDR3. The chain combines TRBV6-1 with TRBJ1-6; D not certain. Sequencing was performed on peripheral blood, taken from a patient treated with radiotherapy plus ipilimumab. This sequence was found in a human donor with non-small cell lung cancer who had stable disease on radiotherapy plus ipilimumab. In DNA, the CDR3 is TGTGCCAGCAGTTCGGGCCCCTATAATTCACCCCTCCACTTT. Protein sequence: CASSSGPYNSPLHF.